This T cell receptor beta chain was profiled in a study of beta chain features in type 1 diabetes. Every bit of the isolated RNA underwent reverse transcription, so sequencing read expressed TCRB transcripts. TCRdb keeps only in-frame clones here, not all; method: immunoSEQ multiplex PCR. The repertoire has over 350,000 clones, around 15% of them found once; the top ten carry around 0.02%. Germline V gene data show CDR1 as LNHDA and CDR2 as SQIVND (reference sequence). This CDR3 has 15 residues. Trimming shortened V by 3 bases and J by 4 bases, and 13 bases separated the two germline ends. This clone showed up just a few times. Its specificity is not known. Study results and caveats: For patients, the naive, central memory and Treg TCRB repertoires appeared more alike than for healthy donors. TCRB CDR3 length was moderately but significantly reduced in all four CD4+ subsets of Type 1 diabetes patients.

This TCR derives from a woman in her late teens or twenties in good health. The V call is TRBV19, the J call TRBJ2-1, with D unclear. Sequences were obtained from naive CD4+ T cells from blood. Written as DNA, the CDR3 is TGTGCCAGTAGTATCGGCAGGCAGTCTTACAATGAGCAGTTCTTC. Its protein product is CASSIGRQSYNEQFF.